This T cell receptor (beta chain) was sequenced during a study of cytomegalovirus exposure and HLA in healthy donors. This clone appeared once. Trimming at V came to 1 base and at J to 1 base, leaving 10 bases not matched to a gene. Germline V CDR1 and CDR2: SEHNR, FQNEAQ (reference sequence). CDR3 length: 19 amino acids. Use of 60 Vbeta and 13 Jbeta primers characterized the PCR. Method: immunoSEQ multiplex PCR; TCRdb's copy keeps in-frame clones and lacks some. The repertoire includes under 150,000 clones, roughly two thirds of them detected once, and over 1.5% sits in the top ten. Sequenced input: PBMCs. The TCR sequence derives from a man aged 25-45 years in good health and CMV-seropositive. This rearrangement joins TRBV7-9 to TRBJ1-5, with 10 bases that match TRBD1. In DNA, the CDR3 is TGTGCCAGCAGCTTAGGGACAGGGGGAATGAGTAGGAGCAATCAGCCCCAGCATTTT. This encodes CASSLGTGGMSRSNQPQHF. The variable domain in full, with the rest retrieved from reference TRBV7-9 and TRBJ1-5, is DTGVSQNPRHKITKRGQNVTFRCDPISEHNRLYWYRQTLGQGPEFLTYFQNEAQLEKSRLLSDRFSAERPKGSFSTLEIQRTEQGDSAMYLCASSLGTGGMSRSNQPQHFGDGTRLSIL.